These 5 T cell receptor beta chains were sequenced from one sample in a study of response to subunit inactivated influenza vaccine. TCRdb reprocessed the RT-PCR reads via MiXCR and lists one record per CDR3 protein. The sample has about 800,000 distinct CDR3 sequences, around 21% seen once. The sample in question was PBMCs from blood, obtained approximately 5 days after vaccination. The receptors derive from a man aged 45-65 years who received an inactivated influenza vaccine.

The CDR3 protein is CAIGPGLSFETQYF. As DNA, the CDR3 is TGTGCCATCGGCCCTGGGCTTTCTTTCGAGACCCAGTACTTC. V usage is TRBV7-8 and J usage is TRBJ2-5; no definite D call. With 10 bases removed from V and 5 bases from J, the gap between germline ends came to 20 bases. Germline CDR1 SGHVS, CDR2 FQNEAQ. The CDR3 is 14 amino acids.

The J gene is TRBJ1-1, the V gene TRBV20-1; D call uncertain. Trimming removed 2 bases from V and 0 bases from J, with 13 bases in between. Looked up from germline, CDR1 is DFQATT and CDR2 is SNEGSKA (reference sequence). The CDR3 is 15 residues long. This CDR3 reads CSARINTRMNTEAFF. The CDR3 coding sequence is TGCAGTGCTAGAATAAACACGCGAATGAACACTGAAGCTTTCTTT.

The chain uses TRBV20-1 and TRBJ2-6; D is uncertain. The CDR3 covers 13 residues. V lost 3 bases and J 2 bases, leaving 5 bases between the germline ends. Germline CDR1 and CDR2: DFQATT and SNEGSKA (reference sequence). CDR3 DNA sequence: TGCAGTGCTAGCTACCCTGGGGCCAACGTCCTGACTTTC. It encodes CSASYPGANVLTF.

V is TRBV11-2 and J is TRBJ2-3, with TRBD2 identical over 10 bases. The CDR3 is made up of 16 amino acids. V shed 2 bases, J shed 5 bases, and the junction held 7 bases outside the gene matches. Per the germline V gene, CDR1 is SGHAT and CDR2 is FQNNGV. CDR3 protein: CASSLSLAGERDTQYF. The CDR3 nucleotides read TGTGCCAGCAGCTTAAGTCTAGCGGGAGAGAGAGATACGCAGTATTTT.

The gene calls are TRBV6-1 and TRBJ2-1; the match to TRBD1 covers 7 bases. CDR3 length: 15 residues. The V segment lost 6 bases and the J segment 0 bases; nucleotides outside the gene matches: 5. Germline lookup yields CDR1 MNHNS and CDR2 SASEGT. The chain's CDR3 is CASRPTGVSYNEQFF. CDR3 in DNA: TGTGCCAGCAGACCCACAGGGGTCTCCTACAATGAGCAGTTCTTC.